The clone carrying this T cell receptor beta chain was detected ten times or more. The CDR3 extends over 13 amino acids. Trimming pared 5 bases from V and 4 bases from J, leaving 9 bases between. The data are from a study of regulatory T cells in long-lasting Graves disease. As to time point: newly diagnosed GD, antithyroid drugs for less than 3 months. Preparation of the TCR library used RNA extracted from PBMCs. Both iRepertoire HTBI primers and Arm-PCR of CDR3 regions were used to build the TCR beta libraries. In TCRdb, the multiplex PCR reads were re-called with MiXCR into one record per CDR3 protein. The table lists 450,000 to 600,000 distinct CDR3 sequences, roughly 16% of them singletons. These data were also filed under a second study, of T cells in Graves' hyperthyroidism and ophthalmopathy.

Source: peripheral blood mononuclear cells (PBMCs), taken at new diagnosis, from a patient treated with antithyroid drugs. The rearrangement uses TRBV12-3 or TRBV12-4 and TRBJ1-3; D not resolved. This clonotype originated in a man in his forties with Graves disease. CDR3 bases: TGTGCCAGCAGTCCACTGAAAGGAAACACCATATATTTT. Translating it yields CASSPLKGNTIYF.